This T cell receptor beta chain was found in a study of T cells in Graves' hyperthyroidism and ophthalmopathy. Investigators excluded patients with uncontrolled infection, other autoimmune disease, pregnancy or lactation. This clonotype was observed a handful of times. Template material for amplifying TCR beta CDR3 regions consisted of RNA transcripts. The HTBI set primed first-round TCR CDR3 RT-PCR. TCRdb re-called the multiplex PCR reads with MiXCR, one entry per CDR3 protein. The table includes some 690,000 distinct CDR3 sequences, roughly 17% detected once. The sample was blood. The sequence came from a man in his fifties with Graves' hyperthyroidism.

CDR3 sequence (DNA): TGCGCCAGCAGCTTGGCAGACAAAAATGAGCAGTTCTTC. Encoded protein: CASSLADKNEQFF. This chain connects TRBV5-1 to TRBJ2-1; D is undetermined. V was pared by 0 bases and J by 7 bases, with 8 bases between. Germline CDR1 SGHRS, CDR2 YFSETQ. This CDR3 comprises 13 residues.